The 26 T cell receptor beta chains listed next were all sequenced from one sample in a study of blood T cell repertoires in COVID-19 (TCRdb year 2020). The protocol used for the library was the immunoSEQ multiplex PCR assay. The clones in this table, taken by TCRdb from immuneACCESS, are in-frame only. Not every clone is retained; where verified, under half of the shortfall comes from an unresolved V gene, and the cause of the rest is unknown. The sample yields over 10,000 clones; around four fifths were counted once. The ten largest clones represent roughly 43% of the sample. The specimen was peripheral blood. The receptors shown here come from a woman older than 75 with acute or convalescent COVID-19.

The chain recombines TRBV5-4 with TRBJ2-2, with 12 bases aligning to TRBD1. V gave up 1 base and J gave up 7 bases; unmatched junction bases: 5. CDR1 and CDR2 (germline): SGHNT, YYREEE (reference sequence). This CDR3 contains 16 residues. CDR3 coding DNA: TGTGCCAGCAGCTTGAGCCGGGACAGGGGGCGCGGGGAGCTGTTTTTT. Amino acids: CASSLSRDRGRGELFF.

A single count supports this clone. The CDR3 loop reads CAIRPEGHSSYEQYF. CDR3 coding DNA: TGTGCCATCAGGCCTGAGGGACATAGCTCCTACGAGCAGTACTTC. This chain links TRBV10-3 with TRBJ2-7, with a tentative D call TRBD1 (6 bases). CDR3 length: 15 residues. Trimming took 6 bases from V and 0 from J, leaving 15 bases between them. Germline V CDR1 and CDR2: ENHRY, SYGVKD.

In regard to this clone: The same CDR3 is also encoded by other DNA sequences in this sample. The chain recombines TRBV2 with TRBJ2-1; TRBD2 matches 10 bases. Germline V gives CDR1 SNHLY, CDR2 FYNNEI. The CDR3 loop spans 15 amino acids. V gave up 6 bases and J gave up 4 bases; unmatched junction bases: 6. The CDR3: CASRPGLAQYNEQFF. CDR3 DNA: TGTGCCAGCAGGCCGGGACTAGCGCAGTACAATGAGCAGTTCTTC.

The CDR3 region has the DNA TGTGCCAGCCGAGGGGCGGGGAATGAGCAGTTCTTC. It codes for CASRGAGNEQFF. The chain has TRBV3-1 (or the pseudogene TRBV3-2) and TRBJ2-1, with TRBD2 as a possible D gene (6 bases). The CDR3 spans 12 residues. The germline V and J ends were trimmed by 8 bases and 7 bases, with 12 bases remaining between them. Germline-derived CDR1 and CDR2 are LGHDT and YNNKEL (reference sequence).

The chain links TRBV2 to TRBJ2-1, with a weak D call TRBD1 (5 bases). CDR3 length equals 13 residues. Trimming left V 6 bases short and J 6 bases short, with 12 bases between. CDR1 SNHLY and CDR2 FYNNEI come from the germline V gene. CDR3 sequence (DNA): TGTGCCAGCAGCACGGACCAGGGCAATGAGCAGTTCTTC. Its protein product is CASSTDQGNEQFF. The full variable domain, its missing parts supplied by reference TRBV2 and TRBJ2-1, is EPEVTQTPSHQVTQMGQEVILRCVPISNHLYFYWYRQILGQKVEFLVSFYNNEISEKSEIFDDQFSVERPDGSNFTLKIRSTKLEDSAMYFCASSTDQGNEQFFGPGTRLTVL.

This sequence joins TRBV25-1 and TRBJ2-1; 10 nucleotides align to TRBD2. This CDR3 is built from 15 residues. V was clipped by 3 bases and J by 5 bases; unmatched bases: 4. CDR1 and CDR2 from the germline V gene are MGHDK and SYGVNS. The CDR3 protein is CASSEGLARDNEQFF. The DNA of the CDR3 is TGTGCCAGCAGTGAGGGACTAGCGCGTGACAATGAGCAGTTCTTC.

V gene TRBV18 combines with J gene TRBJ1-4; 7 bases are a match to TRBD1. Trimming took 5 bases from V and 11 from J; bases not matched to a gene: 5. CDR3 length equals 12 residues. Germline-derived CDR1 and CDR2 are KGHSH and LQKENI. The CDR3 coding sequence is TGTGCCAGCTCAATACAGGGGAAGAAACTGTTTTTT. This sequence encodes CASSIQGKKLFF.

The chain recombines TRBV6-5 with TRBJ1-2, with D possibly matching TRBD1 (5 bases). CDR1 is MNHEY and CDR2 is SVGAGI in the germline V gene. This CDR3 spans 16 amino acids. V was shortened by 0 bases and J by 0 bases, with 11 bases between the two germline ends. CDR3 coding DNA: TGTGCCAGCAGTTACTCCGCGGGACGGTCTAACTATGGCTACACCTTC. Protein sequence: CASSYSAGRSNYGYTF.

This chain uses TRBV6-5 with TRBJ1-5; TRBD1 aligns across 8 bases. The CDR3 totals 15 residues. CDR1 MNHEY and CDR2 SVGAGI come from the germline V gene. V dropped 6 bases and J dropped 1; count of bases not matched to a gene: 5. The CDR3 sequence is CASSTTGVSNQPQHF. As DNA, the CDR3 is TGTGCCAGCAGCACGACAGGGGTGAGCAATCAGCCCCAGCATTTT.

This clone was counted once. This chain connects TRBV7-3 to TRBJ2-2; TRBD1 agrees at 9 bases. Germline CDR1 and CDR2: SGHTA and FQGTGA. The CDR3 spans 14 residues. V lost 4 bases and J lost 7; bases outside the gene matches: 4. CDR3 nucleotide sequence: TGTGCCAGCAGCTCGGGACAGGGCTTCGGGGAGCTGTTTTTT. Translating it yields CASSSGQGFGELFF.

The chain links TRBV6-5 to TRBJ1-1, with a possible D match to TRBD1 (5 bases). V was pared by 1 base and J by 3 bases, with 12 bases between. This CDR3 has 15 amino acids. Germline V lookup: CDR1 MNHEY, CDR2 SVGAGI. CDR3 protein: CASSYYSGVDTEAFF. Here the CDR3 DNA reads TGTGCCAGCAGTTACTATTCGGGGGTTGACACTGAAGCTTTCTTT.

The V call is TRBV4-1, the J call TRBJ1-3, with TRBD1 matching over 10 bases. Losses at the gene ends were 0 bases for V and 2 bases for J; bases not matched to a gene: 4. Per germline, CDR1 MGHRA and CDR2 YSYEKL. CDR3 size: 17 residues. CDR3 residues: CASSQDHGTGAGNTIYF. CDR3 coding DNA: TGCGCCAGCAGCCAAGATCATGGGACAGGGGCTGGAAACACCATATATTTT.

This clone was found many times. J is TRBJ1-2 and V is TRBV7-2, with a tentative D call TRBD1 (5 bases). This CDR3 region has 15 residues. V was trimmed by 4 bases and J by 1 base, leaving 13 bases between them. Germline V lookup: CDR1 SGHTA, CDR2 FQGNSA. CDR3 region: CASSSPFGGNYGYTF. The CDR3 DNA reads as TGTGCCAGCAGCTCGCCGTTCGGGGGTAACTATGGCTACACCTTC. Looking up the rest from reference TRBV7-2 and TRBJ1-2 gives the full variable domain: GAGVSQSPSNKVTEKGKDVELRCDPISGHTALYWYRQSLGQGLEFLIYFQGNSAPDKSGLPSDRFSAERTGGSVSTLTIQRTQQEDSAVYLCASSSPFGGNYGYTFGSGTRLTVV.

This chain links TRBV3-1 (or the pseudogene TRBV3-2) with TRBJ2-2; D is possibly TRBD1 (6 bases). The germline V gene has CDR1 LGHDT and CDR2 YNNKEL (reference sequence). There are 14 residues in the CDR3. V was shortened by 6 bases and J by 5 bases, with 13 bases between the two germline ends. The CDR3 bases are TGTGCCAGCAGAGGGGGTGTGTCGACCGGGGAGCTGTTTTTT. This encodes CASRGGVSTGELFF.

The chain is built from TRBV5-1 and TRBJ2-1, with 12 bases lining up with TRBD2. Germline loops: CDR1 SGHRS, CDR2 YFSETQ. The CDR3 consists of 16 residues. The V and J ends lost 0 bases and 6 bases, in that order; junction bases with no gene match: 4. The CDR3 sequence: CASSLGLAGVTNEQFF. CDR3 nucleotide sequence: TGCGCCAGCAGCTTGGGACTAGCGGGGGTAACCAATGAGCAGTTCTTC.

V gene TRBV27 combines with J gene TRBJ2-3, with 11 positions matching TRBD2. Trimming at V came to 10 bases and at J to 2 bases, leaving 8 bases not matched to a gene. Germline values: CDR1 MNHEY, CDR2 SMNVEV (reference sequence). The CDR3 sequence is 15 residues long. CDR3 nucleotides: TGTGCCACCACCCTAGCGGGGGGCTACACAGATACGCAGTATTTT. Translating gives CATTLAGGYTDTQYF.

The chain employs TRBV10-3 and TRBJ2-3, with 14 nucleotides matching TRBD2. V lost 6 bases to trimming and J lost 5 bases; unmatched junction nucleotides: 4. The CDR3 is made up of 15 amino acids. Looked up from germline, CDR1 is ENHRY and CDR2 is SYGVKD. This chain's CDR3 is CAISTGTSGGDTQYF. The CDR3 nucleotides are TGTGCCATCAGCACCGGGACTAGCGGGGGAGATACGCAGTATTTT.

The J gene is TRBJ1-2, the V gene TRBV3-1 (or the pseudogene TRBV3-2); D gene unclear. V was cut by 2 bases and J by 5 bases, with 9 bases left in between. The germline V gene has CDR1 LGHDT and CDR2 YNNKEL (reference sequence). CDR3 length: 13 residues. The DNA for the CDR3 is TGTGCCAGCAGCCAACCGGGTCCTTATGGCTACACCTTC. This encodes CASSQPGPYGYTF.

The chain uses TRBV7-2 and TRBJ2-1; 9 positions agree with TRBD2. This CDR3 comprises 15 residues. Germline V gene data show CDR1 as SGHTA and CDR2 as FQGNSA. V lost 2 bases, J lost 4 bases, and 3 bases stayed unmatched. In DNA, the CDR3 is TGTGCCAGCAGCTTATTTAGCGGGGGTTACAATGAGCAGTTCTTC. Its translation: CASSLFSGGYNEQFF.

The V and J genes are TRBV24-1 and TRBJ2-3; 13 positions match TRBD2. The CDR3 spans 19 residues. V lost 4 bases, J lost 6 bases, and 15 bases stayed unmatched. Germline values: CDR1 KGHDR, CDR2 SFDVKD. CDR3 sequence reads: CATSDLTSGGGIPSDTQYF. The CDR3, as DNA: TGTGCCACCAGTGACCTAACTAGCGGGGGGGGCATCCCGTCGGATACGCAGTATTTT.

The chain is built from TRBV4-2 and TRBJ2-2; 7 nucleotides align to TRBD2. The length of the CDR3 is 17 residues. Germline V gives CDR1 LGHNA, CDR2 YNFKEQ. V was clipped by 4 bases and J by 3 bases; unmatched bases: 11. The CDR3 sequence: CASSPAASGAYTGELFF. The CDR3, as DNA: TGTGCCAGCAGCCCCGCTGCGAGCGGGGCCTACACCGGGGAGCTGTTTTTT.

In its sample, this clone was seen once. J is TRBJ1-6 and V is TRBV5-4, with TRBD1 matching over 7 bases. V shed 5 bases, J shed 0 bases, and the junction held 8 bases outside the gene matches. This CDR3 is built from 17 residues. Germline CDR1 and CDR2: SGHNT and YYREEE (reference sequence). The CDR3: CASRNRQGGSYNSPLHF. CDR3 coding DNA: TGTGCCAGCAGGAATCGACAGGGTGGCTCCTATAATTCACCCCTCCACTTT. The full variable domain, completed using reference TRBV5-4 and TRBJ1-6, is ETGVTQSPTHLIKTRGQQVTLRCSSQSGHNTVSWYQQALGQGPQFIFQYYREEENGRGNFPPRFSGLQFPNYSSELNVNALELDDSALYLCASRNRQGGSYNSPLHFGNGTRLTVT.

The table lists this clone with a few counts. The CDR3, as DNA: TGTGCCAGCAGCCAAGATAGCGGGGGGGCGGACATTCAGTACTTC. It codes for CASSQDSGGADIQYF. The chain links TRBV4-2 to TRBJ2-4, with 11 bases identical to TRBD2. V trimming: 0 bases; J trimming: 8 bases; junction bases outside the gene matches: 3. Germline loops: CDR1 LGHNA, CDR2 YNFKEQ. The CDR3 extends over 15 amino acids.

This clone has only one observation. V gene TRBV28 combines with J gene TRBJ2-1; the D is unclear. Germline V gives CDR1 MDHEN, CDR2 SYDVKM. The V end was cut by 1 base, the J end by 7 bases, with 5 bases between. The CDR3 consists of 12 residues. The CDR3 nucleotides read TGTGCCAGCAGTTTATTCGGGAATGAGCAGTTCTTC. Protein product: CASSLFGNEQFF.

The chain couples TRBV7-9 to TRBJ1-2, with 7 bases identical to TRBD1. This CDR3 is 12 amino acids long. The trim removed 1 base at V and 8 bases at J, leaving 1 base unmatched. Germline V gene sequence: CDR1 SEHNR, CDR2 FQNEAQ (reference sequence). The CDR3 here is CASSLVGGGYTF. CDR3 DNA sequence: TGTGCCAGCAGCTTAGTAGGGGGCGGCTACACCTTC.

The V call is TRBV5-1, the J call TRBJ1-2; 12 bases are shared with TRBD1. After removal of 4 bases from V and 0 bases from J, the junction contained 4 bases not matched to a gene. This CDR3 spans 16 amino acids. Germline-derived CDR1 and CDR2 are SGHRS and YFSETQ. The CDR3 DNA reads TGCGCCAGCAGCCCCGGGACAGGGGGCTCTAACTATGGCTACACCTTC. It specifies CASSPGTGGSNYGYTF.